What follows are 25 T cell receptor beta chains derived from one specimen sequenced in a study of T-cell memory formation after mild COVID-19. TCRdb reprocessed the 5' RACE reads via MiXCR and lists one record per CDR3 protein. The table shows 120,000 or so distinct CDR3 sequences, with roughly 6.2% occurring only once. Material: PBMCs or a T cell subset sorted from them (not recorded which). These receptors were collected from an adult woman who had mild COVID-19 (a few samples of this study predate the infection). Cell type and time point are not known.

This clonotype was observed a few times. The rearrangement links TRBV29-1 to TRBJ1-1; D gene uncertain. Germline-derived CDR1 and CDR2 are SQVTM and ANQGSEA. The ends were cut back, 3 bases at V and 7 bases at J, with 12 bases in the middle. The CDR3 is 12 residues long. The CDR3 spells CSVELGWVEAFF. CDR3 in DNA: TGCAGCGTTGAGTTAGGGTGGGTTGAAGCTTTCTTT.

The sample holds many counts of this clonotype. The chain is built from TRBV7-9 and TRBJ2-1; no definite D call. Germline V gene sequence: CDR1 SEHNR, CDR2 FQNEAQ (reference sequence). V was cut by 0 bases and J by 2 bases, with 11 bases left in between. This CDR3 is built from 16 residues. CDR3 loop: CASSLALASAYNEQFF. The CDR3, as DNA: TGTGCCAGCAGCTTAGCATTGGCGTCAGCCTACAATGAGCAGTTCTTC.

This clonotype was found a few times. V usage is TRBV27 and J usage is TRBJ2-7; D is perhaps TRBD1 or TRBD2 (5 bases each). V lost 4 bases to trimming and J lost 3 bases, with 19 bases between them. Germline V CDR1 and CDR2: MNHEY, SMNVEV (reference sequence). This CDR3 contains 16 residues. CDR3 protein: CASSWGSVRPLYEQYF. CDR3 DNA: TGTGCCAGCAGTTGGGGGTCGGTGCGCCCTCTCTACGAGCAGTACTTC.

This clonotype was recorded a few times. The chain recombines TRBV10-3 with TRBJ2-1, with TRBD2 matching 8 bases. Germline V CDR1 and CDR2: ENHRY, SYGVKD. V shed 3 bases, J shed 4 bases, and the junction held 8 bases outside the gene matches. The CDR3 covers 16 residues. The CDR3 DNA sequence: TGTGCCATCAGTGATAGTAGCGGGACTTCTTACAATGAGCAGTTCTTC. This sequence encodes CAISDSSGTSYNEQFF.

This chain uses TRBV20-1 with TRBJ2-1, with 12 bases that match TRBD2. Germline V lookup: CDR1 DFQATT, CDR2 SNEGSKA (reference sequence). This CDR3 comprises 18 residues. V gave up 1 base and J gave up 4 bases; unmatched junction bases: 11. The CDR3 DNA reads TGCAGTGCTAGAGCTGGGTCTAGCGGGAGGGCCTTTTACAATGAGCAGTTCTTC. Protein sequence: CSARAGSSGRAFYNEQFF.

This clonotype was seen more than once but under ten times. V and J are TRBV20-1 and TRBJ2-5, with D perhaps TRBD2 (6 bases). Germline V gene sequence: CDR1 DFQATT, CDR2 SNEGSKA (reference sequence). V lost 3 bases and J 5 bases, leaving 16 bases between the germline ends. There are 14 residues in the CDR3. CDR3 region: CSASQEIGGETQYF. CDR3 sequence (DNA): TGCAGTGCTAGTCAGGAGATTGGGGGGGAGACCCAGTACTTC.

A few counts support this clonotype. The chain has TRBV11-2 and TRBJ1-3, with D unclear. CDR1 and CDR2 (germline): SGHAT, FQNNGV. The CDR3 covers 16 residues. Trimming took 0 bases from V and 2 from J, leaving 11 bases between them. The CDR3 loop is CASSLEIWGTGNTIYF. The CDR3 region has the DNA TGTGCCAGCAGCTTAGAGATTTGGGGAACTGGAAACACCATATATTTT.

V usage is TRBV12-3 or TRBV12-4 and J usage is TRBJ2-7; 8 positions match TRBD2. The V and J ends lost 5 bases and 2 bases, in that order; junction bases with no gene match: 5. The CDR3 totals 14 residues. CDR3 amino acids: CASSPGTRPYEQYF. The DNA of the CDR3 is TGTGCCAGCAGTCCCGGGACTAGACCCTACGAGCAGTACTTC.

The chain employs TRBV5-1 and TRBJ2-1; D tentatively fits TRBD1 or TRBD2 (5 bases each). This CDR3 has 16 amino acids. The germline CDR1 and CDR2 sequences are SGHRS and YFSETQ. V dropped 5 bases and J dropped 0 bases, with 15 bases sitting between them. CDR3 nucleotides: TGCGCCAGCAGTGTGAGAGGGGATAGCTCCTACAATGAGCAGTTCTTC. It yields the protein CASSVRGDSSYNEQFF.

The CDR3 here is CSAKLPRGLNTEAFF. CDR3 nucleotides: TGCAGTGCTAAGCTACCCAGGGGGCTAAACACTGAAGCTTTCTTT. This chain links TRBV20-1 with TRBJ1-1, with TRBD1 matching 8 bases. The germline CDR1 and CDR2 sequences are DFQATT and SNEGSKA (reference sequence). J lost 2 bases, V lost 4 bases, and 9 bases had no gene match. The CDR3 is 15 amino acids.

Concerning this clonotype itself: The conserved final phenylalanine or tryptophan is absent from the CDR3, which likely points to a read error. The DNA is left out, because the CDR3 cannot be placed on it with certainty; the CDR3 is given as TCRdb lists it. The genes are TRBV11-2 and TRBJ2-1; TRBD2, the table's D call, was not compared with the DNA. 14 amino acids form the CDR3, both terminal residues included. Germline CDR1 and CDR2: SGHAT and FQNNGV. This chain's CDR3 is CASSLGLAGGPEFL.

This clonotype came up many times. The CDR3 here is CASSSQGQGNIQYF. In nucleotides, the CDR3 is TGTGCCAGCAGTTCTCAGGGACAGGGAAACATTCAGTACTTC. V usage is TRBV27 and J usage is TRBJ2-4; 9 positions match TRBD1. Germline lookup yields CDR1 MNHEY and CDR2 SMNVEV (reference sequence). With V trimmed by 4 bases and J by 6 bases, 4 bases remained unmatched. This CDR3 region has 14 residues.

In its sample, this clonotype was seen many times. This chain uses TRBV30 with TRBJ2-2; D unresolved. Germline loops: CDR1 GTSNPN, CDR2 SVGIG (reference sequence). The ends were cut back, 0 bases at V and 3 bases at J, with 5 bases in the middle. The CDR3 contains 13 residues. The CDR3 sequence: CAWSVLDTGELFF. In DNA form, the CDR3 reads TGTGCCTGGAGTGTACTTGACACCGGGGAGCTGTTTTTT.

This clonotype occurred a few times. J is TRBJ2-7 and V is TRBV5-1, with a weak D call TRBD1 (6 bases). The CDR3 spans 15 residues. V was cut by 0 bases and J by 3 bases, with 13 bases left in between. CDR1 and CDR2 from the germline V gene are SGHRS and YFSETQ. This CDR3 is CASSLDGAGDYEQYF. For the CDR3, the DNA is TGCGCCAGCAGCTTGGATGGGGCAGGGGACTACGAGCAGTACTTC.

The chain links TRBV7-9 to TRBJ2-7, with D possibly TRBD2 on 6 matching bases. CDR3 length: 14 amino acids. Germline assignment: CDR1 SEHNR and CDR2 FQNEAQ (reference sequence). V was pared by 5 bases and J by 2 bases, with 13 bases between. CDR3 bases: TGTGCCAGCAGCCTGGGGGGTCCCACCTACGAGCAGTACTTC. Translation: CASSLGGPTYEQYF.

The J gene is TRBJ2-5, the V gene TRBV7-8; TRBD2 matches 15 bases. CDR3 length equals 17 residues. Losses at the gene ends were 5 bases for V and 4 bases for J; bases not matched to a gene: 8. Germline CDR1 and CDR2: SGHVS and FQNEAQ. Here the CDR3 DNA reads TGTGCCAGCAGCCCGGGACTAGCGGGGGGAAGAGGAGAGACCCAGTACTTC. It yields the protein CASSPGLAGGRGETQYF.

This chain links TRBV2 with TRBJ1-5; D gene ambiguous. The V gene's germline CDR1 is SNHLY and CDR2 FYNNEI. This CDR3 is 15 amino acids long. V was clipped by 1 base and J by 0 bases, with 7 bases between them. CDR3 in DNA: TGTGCCAGCAGTGAAGGCAGCAGTAGCAATCAGCCCCAGCATTTT. Translating it yields CASSEGSSSNQPQHF.

The V and J genes are TRBV19 and TRBJ1-5, with 7 bases identical to TRBD1. V was clipped by 5 bases and J by 3 bases; unmatched bases: 10. The CDR3 totals 16 residues. The germline gives CDR1 LNHDA, CDR2 SQIVND (reference sequence). CDR3 DNA: TGTGCCAGTAGTGTCTCCGGGACAGCGAACAATCAGCCCCAGCATTTT. It codes for CASSVSGTANNQPQHF.

This clonotype has only a few counts. The chain combines TRBV7-6 with TRBJ2-1; TRBD1 aligns across 9 bases. CDR1 and CDR2 (germline): SGHVS, FNYEAQ. The CDR3 consists of 16 residues. J was trimmed by 7 bases and V by 5 bases; bases with no gene match: 12. This CDR3 is CASSPTGGNSGNEQFF. The CDR3 coding sequence is TGTGCCAGCAGCCCAACAGGGGGCAACTCGGGAAATGAGCAGTTCTTC.

This chain joins TRBV12-3 or TRBV12-4 and TRBJ2-7, with 8 bases lining up with TRBD1. V lost 2 bases, J lost 2 bases, and 5 bases stayed unmatched. The CDR3 is made up of 15 amino acids. The CDR3 nucleotides are TGTGCCAGCAGTTTACAGGGGGCGCTTGCCTACGAGCAGTACTTC. This gives the protein CASSLQGALAYEQYF.

The table lists this clonotype with a few counts. The chain is built from TRBV29-1 and TRBJ2-5, with TRBD2 matching over 12 bases. This CDR3 contains 16 residues. The junction had 11 bases not matched to a gene; V was cut back by 7 bases and J by 2 bases. CDR1 and CDR2 from the germline V gene are SQVTM and ANQGSEA. CDR3 loop: CSAGLGLAGLQETQYF. Here the CDR3 DNA reads TGCAGCGCCGGATTGGGACTAGCGGGCCTACAAGAGACCCAGTACTTC.

A few counts support this clonotype. V usage is TRBV6-2 or TRBV6-3 and J usage is TRBJ2-7, with 9 bases lining up with TRBD1. V lost 2 bases to trimming and J lost 3 bases; unmatched junction nucleotides: 2. Germline loops: CDR1 MNHEY, CDR2 SVGEGT. This CDR3 has 14 residues. The CDR3 region is CASSYGQGFYEQYF. The CDR3 nucleotides are TGTGCCAGCAGTTACGGACAGGGGTTCTACGAGCAGTACTTC.

This clonotype has a handful of counts. The V gene is TRBV4-1, the J gene TRBJ1-2; D is uncertain. There are 15 residues in the CDR3. V was pared by 2 bases and J by 4 bases, with 14 bases between. The germline gives CDR1 MGHRA, CDR2 YSYEKL. CDR3: CASSQFVAGPYGYTF. CDR3 nucleotides: TGCGCCAGCAGCCAATTCGTGGCAGGCCCCTATGGCTACACCTTC.

The J gene is TRBJ1-2, the V gene TRBV10-3; tentatively, D is TRBD1 (5 bases). Trimming left V 3 bases short and J 11 bases short, with 10 bases between. Germline V gene sequence: CDR1 ENHRY, CDR2 SYGVKD. The CDR3 is 11 amino acids. The CDR3 spells CAISDGTGYTF. DNA for the CDR3: TGTGCCATCAGTGACGGGACCGGGTACACCTTC.

This clonotype was detected ten times or more. V is TRBV29-1 and J is TRBJ2-5; TRBD2 aligns across 9 bases. CDR1 is SQVTM and CDR2 is ANQGSEA in the germline V gene. The CDR3 totals 14 residues. V gave up 6 bases and J gave up 2 bases; unmatched junction bases: 7. This CDR3 is CSVVTSGEQETQYF. The CDR3 region has the DNA TGCAGCGTCGTGACTAGCGGAGAACAAGAGACCCAGTACTTC. The whole variable domain, filled in from reference TRBV29-1 and TRBJ2-5, reads SAVISQKPSRDICQRGTSLTIQCQVDSQVTMMFWYRQQPGQSLTLIATANQGSEATYESGFVIDKFPISRPNLTFSTLTVSNMSPEDSSIYLCSVVTSGEQETQYFGPGTRLLVL.